Presented here are 26 T cell receptor beta chains from one specimen sequenced in a study of OX40 agonist ivuxolimab in advanced cancers. Sequencing was performed with immunoSEQ multiplex PCR; in TCRdb, only in-frame clones are kept and a portion is missing. The data hold tens of thousands of clones, with about 82% observed a single time. Sample: CD4+ or CD8+ T cells sorted from blood, taken in a trial of the OX40 agonist ivuxolimab. The origin of the receptors is an adult with an advanced solid tumor such as melanoma, head and neck, liver or kidney cancer.

The chain links TRBV6-6 to TRBJ2-3; D may be TRBD2 (5 bases). The CDR3 runs 14 residues. V dropped 6 bases and J dropped 3 bases, with 13 bases sitting between them. Germline-derived CDR1 and CDR2 are MNHNY and SVGAGI (reference sequence). The CDR3 sequence: CASRDSSGTDTQYF. The CDR3 DNA reads as TGTGCCAGCAGGGATAGTTCGGGAACAGATACGCAGTATTTT.

V and J are TRBV4-1 and TRBJ2-3, with 9 bases that match TRBD2. The J segment lost 6 bases and the V segment lost 4 bases, leaving 2 bases of the junction unmatched. The CDR3 covers 13 residues. Looked up from germline, CDR1 is MGHRA and CDR2 is YSYEKL. The CDR3 sequence: CASSLGLADTQYF. CDR3 nucleotide sequence: TGCGCCAGCAGCCTCGGACTAGCGGATACGCAGTATTTT.

J is TRBJ1-1 and V is TRBV11-2; D not certain. Per the germline V gene, CDR1 is SGHAT and CDR2 is FQNNGV. The CDR3 contains 15 residues. The V end lost 5 bases, the J end lost 1 base, and 14 bases lay between the germline ends. CDR3 residues: CASSQNEGTNTEAFF. The CDR3 DNA reads TGTGCCAGCAGCCAAAACGAGGGAACGAACACTGAAGCTTTCTTT.

The V and J genes are TRBV19 and TRBJ1-2, with D possibly being TRBD1 (6 bases). This CDR3 is built from 16 residues. V lost 3 bases and J lost 5, with 19 bases in between. CDR1 is LNHDA and CDR2 is SQIVND in the germline V gene (reference sequence). CDR3 residues: CASSMGWGATLYGYTF. The CDR3 coding sequence is TGTGCCAGTAGTATGGGTTGGGGGGCGACCCTGTATGGCTACACCTTC.

The CDR3 DNA sequence: TGTGCCAGCAGGACTAGCGGGGGCAGGAATGAGCAGTTCTTC. This sequence encodes CASRTSGGRNEQFF. The rearrangement links TRBV27 to TRBJ2-1; 12 bases are shared with TRBD2. The CDR3 contains 14 residues. Germline V gives CDR1 MNHEY, CDR2 SMNVEV (reference sequence). V gave up 6 bases and J gave up 7 bases; unmatched junction bases: 4.

The chain links TRBV4-1 to TRBJ2-1, with TRBD1 identical over 8 bases. Per germline, CDR1 MGHRA and CDR2 YSYEKL. This CDR3 is built from 12 residues. V dropped 10 bases and J dropped 7; count of bases not matched to a gene: 6. The CDR3 sequence: CATMDRANEQFF. CDR3 DNA sequence: TGCGCCACCATGGACAGGGCTAATGAGCAGTTCTTC.

CDR3 sequence (DNA): TGTGCCAGCAGCTTAGGAGGGGCCACTGAAGCTTTCTTT. Amino acids: CASSLGGATEAFF. The rearrangement links TRBV7-9 to TRBJ1-1, with TRBD1 as a possible D gene (5 bases). This CDR3 comprises 13 residues. CDR1 and CDR2 (germline): SEHNR, FQNEAQ (reference sequence). V was clipped by 1 base and J by 4 bases, with 7 bases between them.

In its sample, this clone was seen once. The genes are TRBV6-5 and TRBJ2-5; tentatively, D is TRBD1 (6 bases). The V gene lost 6 bases and the J gene lost 10 bases, with 21 bases spanning the gap. Germline CDR1 reads MNHEY; CDR2 reads SVGAGI. This CDR3 region has 14 residues. CDR3 region: CASSDDRPPGSQYF. CDR3 bases: TGTGCCAGCAGCGATGACAGGCCACCAGGGAGCCAGTACTTC.

The chain uses TRBV13 and TRBJ2-5, with TRBD1 matching 9 bases. The J call may not be correct, given that the DNA end is closer to TRBJ2-7. The CDR3 has 14 residues. Germline loops: CDR1 PRHDT, CDR2 FYEKMQ (reference sequence). CDR3 sequence (DNA): TGTGCCAGCAGCTTATGGGACAGGGACCACGAGCAGTACTTC. It is translated as CASSLWDRDHEQYF.

The V gene is TRBV9, the J gene TRBJ1-3; D possibly corresponds to TRBD1 (5 bases). The V end lost 7 bases, the J end lost 1 base, and 9 bases lay between the germline ends. Germline CDR1 SGDLS, CDR2 YYNGEE. The CDR3 runs 13 residues. CDR3 sequence reads: CASGGGSGNTIYF. The CDR3 nucleotides are TGTGCCAGCGGTGGGGGATCTGGAAACACCATATATTTT.

This clone was counted many times. The chain recombines TRBV9 with TRBJ1-2, with 8 bases lining up with TRBD1. The trim removed 0 bases at V and 6 bases at J, leaving 10 bases unmatched. The CDR3 has 16 amino acids. From germline, CDR1 is SGDLS and CDR2 YYNGEE. This CDR3 is CASSVAVDRGEDGYTF. Written as DNA, the CDR3 is TGTGCCAGCAGCGTAGCTGTCGACAGGGGAGAGGATGGCTACACCTTC.

The CDR3 nucleotides read TGTGCCAGCTCACCAGGACAGAGCTCCTACGAGCAGTACTTC. Protein product: CASSPGQSSYEQYF. V and J are TRBV18 and TRBJ2-7; the D gene is possibly TRBD1 (6 bases). Trimming cost V 2 bases and J 0 bases, with 8 bases left between them. The germline V gene encodes CDR1 KGHSH and CDR2 LQKENI. This CDR3 contains 14 residues.

This clone showed up just once. The chain has TRBV18 and TRBJ1-5; 9 bases are a match to TRBD1. The trim removed 5 bases at V and 8 bases at J, leaving 7 bases unmatched. Germline V gene lookup returns CDR1 KGHSH and CDR2 LQKENI. The CDR3 contains 14 residues. The CDR3, as DNA: TGTGCCAGCTCAATTACAGGGGGCGCGGAGCCCCAGCATTTT. Its protein product is CASSITGGAEPQHF.

This sequence joins TRBV7-9 and TRBJ1-4, with 7 bases aligning to TRBD1. Germline V gene data show CDR1 as SEHNR and CDR2 as FQNEAQ (reference sequence). The CDR3 is 19 amino acids. Trimming at V came to 2 bases and at J to 8 bases, leaving 20 bases not matched to a gene. CDR3 DNA sequence: TGTGCCAGCAGCTTACCCTCCGGGACAGAAATTTTTTTTCAAGAAAAACTGTTTTTT. It translates to CASSLPSGTEIFFQEKLFF. Variable domain in full (rest from reference TRBV7-9 and TRBJ1-4): DTGVSQNPRHKITKRGQNVTFRCDPISEHNRLYWYRQTLGQGPEFLTYFQNEAQLEKSRLLSDRFSAERPKGSFSTLEIQRTEQGDSAMYLCASSLPSGTEIFFQEKLFFGSGTQLSVL.

This clone was detected only a few times. This chain joins TRBV7-9 and TRBJ2-1; D may be TRBD2 (6 bases). The CDR3 extends over 14 amino acids. Germline V gene data show CDR1 as SEHNR and CDR2 as FQNEAQ (reference sequence). V was shortened by 6 bases and J by 7 bases, with 16 bases between the two germline ends. Here the CDR3 reads CASRKTGSPNEQFF. CDR3 DNA: TGTGCCAGCAGGAAGACCGGGAGCCCTAATGAGCAGTTCTTC.

J is TRBJ2-7 and V is TRBV4-2; 8 bases fit TRBD1. CDR3 length: 14 residues. Trimming at V came to 4 bases and at J to 5 bases, leaving 7 bases not matched to a gene. The V gene's germline CDR1 is LGHNA and CDR2 YNFKEQ. CDR3 sequence: CASSRRTGPDEQYF. The CDR3 region has the DNA TGTGCCAGCAGCCGCCGGACAGGGCCGGACGAGCAGTACTTC.

This chain joins TRBV5-1 and TRBJ1-1; no clear D gene. Germline-derived CDR1 and CDR2 are SGHRS and YFSETQ. V dropped 0 bases and J dropped 1 base, with 10 bases sitting between them. This CDR3 region has 15 residues. The CDR3 spells CASSLGLGSNTEAFF. The CDR3 region has the DNA TGCGCCAGCAGCTTGGGATTGGGGTCGAACACTGAAGCTTTCTTT.

This clone showed up just a few times. This sequence joins TRBV18 and TRBJ2-3, with D perhaps matching TRBD2 (5 bases). This CDR3 is built from 17 residues. Germline CDR1 and CDR2: KGHSH and LQKENI. The germline V and J ends were trimmed by 2 bases and 6 bases, with 21 bases remaining between them. The CDR3 loop is CASSPSTRETQIDTQYF. In DNA form, the CDR3 reads TGTGCCAGCTCACCATCTACGAGGGAAACCCAGATTGATACGCAGTATTTT.

This clone was detected once. The rearrangement joins TRBV9 to TRBJ2-7; D ambiguous. Germline CDR1 reads SGDLS; CDR2 reads YYNGEE. Trimming removed 0 bases from V and 3 bases from J, with 4 bases in between. This CDR3 comprises 12 residues. This CDR3 reads CASSVGYYEQYF. CDR3 DNA sequence: TGTGCCAGCAGCGTAGGCTACTACGAGCAGTACTTC.

This rearrangement joins TRBV27 to TRBJ2-7; no firm D call. This CDR3 is 15 amino acids long. The germline V gene encodes CDR1 MNHEY and CDR2 SMNVEV (reference sequence). V lost 0 bases, J lost 2 bases, and 11 bases lay in between. The CDR3, as DNA: TGTGCCAGCAGTTTATCCCGCCTCGCCACCTACGAGCAGTACTTC. Its translation: CASSLSRLATYEQYF.

J is TRBJ1-2 and V is TRBV5-8; no clear D. Between the trimmed V and J ends, which lost 8 bases and 4 bases, there was a span of 15 bases. Germline V gives CDR1 SGHTS, CDR2 YDEGEE. The CDR3 is 13 amino acids. CDR3 DNA sequence: TGTGCCAGTGGTCAGGCAGCCTCCTATGGCTACACCTTC. This encodes CASGQAASYGYTF.

The chain has TRBV6-6 and TRBJ2-1, with D unclear. Germline V gene lookup returns CDR1 MNHNY and CDR2 SVGAGI (reference sequence). The V end lost 7 bases, the J end lost 7 bases, and 8 bases lay between the germline ends. The CDR3 totals 11 residues. The CDR3 here is CASTTGNEQFF. The DNA for the CDR3 is TGTGCCAGCACCACTGGAAATGAGCAGTTCTTC.

In DNA form, the CDR3 reads TGTGCCAGCAGCTTAGGCCCACGGAGGACTAGCGCAGATACGCAGTATTTT. Protein product: CASSLGPRRTSADTQYF. The V gene is TRBV7-6, the J gene TRBJ2-3; 9 bases match TRBD2. Losses at the gene ends were 1 base for V and 4 bases for J; bases not matched to a gene: 9. The CDR3 loop spans 17 amino acids. Germline lookup yields CDR1 SGHVS and CDR2 FNYEAQ.

The gene calls are TRBV11-2 and TRBJ2-2; D ambiguous. Germline V lookup: CDR1 SGHAT, CDR2 FQNNGV. The CDR3 is 15 amino acids. V lost 2 bases, J lost 3 bases, and 10 bases lay in between. CDR3 in amino acids: CASSLYGRYTGELFF. As DNA, the CDR3 is TGTGCCAGCAGCTTATACGGACGGTACACCGGGGAGCTGTTTTTT.

The chain couples TRBV13 to TRBJ2-2, with TRBD1 identical over 7 bases. J was trimmed by 7 bases and V by 5 bases; bases with no gene match: 13. CDR1 PRHDT and CDR2 FYEKMQ come from the germline V gene (reference sequence). CDR3 length: 16 residues. For the CDR3, the DNA is TGTGCCAGCAGCAGTTCGGACAGGTCCGACAACGGGGAGCTGTTTTTT. Translated, it gives CASSSSDRSDNGELFF.

A few counts support this clone. The chain links TRBV9 to TRBJ1-1; D is possibly TRBD1 (5 bases). The CDR3 loop spans 13 amino acids. In germline, CDR1 is SGDLS, CDR2 YYNGEE. Trimming shortened V by 0 bases and J by 4 bases, and 7 bases separated the two germline ends. The CDR3 coding sequence is TGTGCCAGCAGCGTAGATGGGGGCACTGAAGCTTTCTTT. Its translation is CASSVDGGTEAFF.